Listed below are T cell receptor beta chains from one sample, sequenced in a study of T cell responses to AZD1222 COVID-19 vaccine. The repertoire was sequenced with immunoSEQ multiplex PCR; TCRdb's copy has only in-frame clones and lacks some. The table shows around 100,000 clones, with about 87% occurring only once. The sample here was peripheral blood, taken on day 0 of AZD1222 vaccination. These receptors all stem from an adult in good health. Both conserved end residues are part of each CDR3. Each record gives: CDR3 DNA, CDR3 protein, D gene, clone size, J gene, V gene. The D gene is left open where the match is weak. The size entry is marked missing in some rows and otherwise reads once, few, many or a size class.

TGTGCCAGCAGCTTAAAGACACTAGCGGTCTTCCACGAGCAGTACTTC	CASSLKTLAVFHEQYF	TRBD2	-	TRBJ2-7	TRBV7-2
TGTGCCAGCAGTCTAGCGGGAGGGAGAGGGAATGAGCAGTTCTTC	CASSLAGGRGNEQFF	TRBD2	-	TRBJ2-1	TRBV28
TGTGCCAGCAGCCAACCTGGACCCGGGGAGCTGTTTTTT	CASSQPGPGELFF	-	-	TRBJ2-2	TRBV3-1/TRBV3-2
TGTGCCAGCAGCTTTGGACAGGGTAATTCACCCCTCCACTTT	CASSFGQGNSPLHF	TRBD1	-	TRBJ1-6	TRBV13
TGTGCCAGCCACGCAGTTTCCAAGGAGCAGTTCTTC	CASHAVSKEQFF	-	-	TRBJ2-1	TRBV7-9
TGTGCCAGCTCAGGCCAGCAACTTAACACTGAAGCTTTCTTT	CASSGQQLNTEAFF	-	few	TRBJ1-1	TRBV18
TGTGCCAGCAGCTTAGCGAGAGAGATAGGTGAAGCTTTCTTT	CASSLAREIGEAFF	-	-	TRBJ1-1	TRBV7-2
TGTGCCAGCTCCCCCGCAGGGGAGGGCTATGGCTACACCTTC	CASSPAGEGYGYTF	-	-	TRBJ1-2	TRBV18
TGTGCCAGCAGTTCTGGGACTAGCGGTCTGATTGAGCAGTTCTTC	CASSSGTSGLIEQFF	TRBD2	-	TRBJ2-1	TRBV6-6
TGTGCCAGCAGCTTGGTAGGGGAAGCTTTCTTT	CASSLVGEAFF	-	-	TRBJ1-1	TRBV7-2
TGTGCCAGCAGCCCGGACAGGGTTTCCTATGGCTACACCTTC	CASSPDRVSYGYTF	TRBD1	-	TRBJ1-2	TRBV6-6
TGTGCCAGCAGCCTTGGGGTGGCGGGAGGTCAGTGGGAAGAGACCCAGTACTTC	CASSLGVAGGQWEETQYF	TRBD2	-	TRBJ2-5	TRBV11-2
TGTGCCAGCAGTGAACAGATGGGTTATGGCTACACCTTC	CASSEQMGYGYTF	-	once	TRBJ1-2	TRBV2
TGTGCCAGCAGTCGCTTGCAGGGTGGGTATGGCTACACCTTC	CASSRLQGGYGYTF	-	-	TRBJ1-2	TRBV2
TGTGCCAGCAGCAAAGGACAGTACAATGAGCAGTTCTTC	CASSKGQYNEQFF	-	-	TRBJ2-1	TRBV7-2
TGTGCCAGCAGCAAAGCGCGATCGGGCGGGAGCAGATACACAGATACGCAGTATTTT	CASSKARSGGSRYTDTQYF	-	-	TRBJ2-3	TRBV21-1
TGTGCCAGCAGTGGCCCACGCCCACAGGGGGCGTCCTACGAGCAGTACTTC	CASSGPRPQGASYEQYF	TRBD1	-	TRBJ2-7	TRBV25-1
TGTGCCAGCAGCCCGGGACTACCCTACGAGCAGTACTTC	CASSPGLPYEQYF	-	-	TRBJ2-7	TRBV21-1
TGTGCCAGCAGCAACGGGCAGGGGGCGCGTTTGGGGGCTTTCTTT	CASSNGQGARLGAFF	-	few	TRBJ1-1	TRBV21-1
TGTGCCAGCAGCCAAAACTCGGGGCCACGGGGCTATGGCTACACCTTC	CASSQNSGPRGYGYTF	-	-	TRBJ1-2	TRBV7-2
TGTGCCAGTAGTATTAATTCGGGTTACGAGCAGTACTTC	CASSINSGYEQYF	-	-	TRBJ2-7	TRBV19
TGTGCCAGCAGTCCGGGGGACAGCCTGGGTGAAGCTTTCTTT	CASSPGDSLGEAFF	TRBD1	once	TRBJ1-1	TRBV27
TGCGCCAGCAGTGAGTCAGCGATATCCTACGAGCAGTACTTC	CASSESAISYEQYF	-	-	TRBJ2-7	TRBV10-1
TGTGCCAGCAGCGATACAGGGGGCACAGATACGCAGTATTTT	CASSDTGGTDTQYF	TRBD1	-	TRBJ2-3	TRBV9
TGCGCCAGCAATATGGAATCCGGCACTGAAGCTTTCTTT	CASNMESGTEAFF	-	-	TRBJ1-1	TRBV10-2
TGTGCCAGCAGTTACGCCCGTCAGATGAACACCGGGGAGCTGTTTTTT	CASSYARQMNTGELFF	-	-	TRBJ2-2	TRBV6-5
TGTGCTAGTGGTTTGGTACCTAGTGGCTCTGGGGCCAACGTCCTGACTTTC	CASGLVPSGSGANVLTF	-	-	TRBJ2-6	TRBV12-5
TGTGCCAGCAGTTTAAACTATGGCTACACCTTC	CASSLNYGYTF	-	-	TRBJ1-2	TRBV12-3/TRBV12-4
TGTGCCAGCTCACCGTCTAGCGGTGGCTACGAGCAGTACTTC	CASSPSSGGYEQYF	TRBD2	-	TRBJ2-7	TRBV18
TGTGCCAGTAGTATAGGGTTTGGGACCCCGGGATACGAGCAGTACTTC	CASSIGFGTPGYEQYF	-	-	TRBJ2-7	TRBV19
TGTGCCATCAGTGAGTCGTTAACGGGTAGCGGCTACACCTTC	CAISESLTGSGYTF	-	-	TRBJ1-2	TRBV10-3